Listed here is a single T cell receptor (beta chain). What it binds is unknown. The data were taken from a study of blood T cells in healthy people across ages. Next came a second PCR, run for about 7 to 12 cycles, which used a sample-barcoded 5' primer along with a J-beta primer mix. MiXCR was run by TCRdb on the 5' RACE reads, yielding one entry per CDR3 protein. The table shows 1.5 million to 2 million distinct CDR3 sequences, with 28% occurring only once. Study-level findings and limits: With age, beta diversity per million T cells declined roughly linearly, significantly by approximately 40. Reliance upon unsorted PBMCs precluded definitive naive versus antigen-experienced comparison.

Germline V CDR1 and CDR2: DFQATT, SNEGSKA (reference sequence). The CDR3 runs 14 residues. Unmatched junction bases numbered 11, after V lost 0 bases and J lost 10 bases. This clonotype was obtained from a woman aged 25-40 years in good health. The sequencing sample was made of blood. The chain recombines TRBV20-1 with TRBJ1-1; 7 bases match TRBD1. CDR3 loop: CSARDDTPGQRAFF. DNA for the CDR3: TGCAGTGCTAGAGATGATACCCCGGGACAGCGAGCTTTCTTT.